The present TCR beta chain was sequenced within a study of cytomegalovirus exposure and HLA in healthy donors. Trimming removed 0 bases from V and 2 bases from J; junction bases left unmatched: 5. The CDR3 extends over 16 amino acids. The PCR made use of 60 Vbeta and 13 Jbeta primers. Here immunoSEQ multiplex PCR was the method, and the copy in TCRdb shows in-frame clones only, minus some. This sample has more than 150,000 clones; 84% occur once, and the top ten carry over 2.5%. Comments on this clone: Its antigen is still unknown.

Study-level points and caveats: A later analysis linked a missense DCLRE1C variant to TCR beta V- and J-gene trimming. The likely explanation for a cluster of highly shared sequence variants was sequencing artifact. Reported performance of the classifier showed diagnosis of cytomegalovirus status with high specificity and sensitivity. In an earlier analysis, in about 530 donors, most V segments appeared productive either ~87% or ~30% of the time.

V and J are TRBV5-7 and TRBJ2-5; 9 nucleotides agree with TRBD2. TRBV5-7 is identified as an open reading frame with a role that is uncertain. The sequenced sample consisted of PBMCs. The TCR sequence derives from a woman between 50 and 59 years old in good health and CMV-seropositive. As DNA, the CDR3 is TGTGCCAGCAGCTTGGCCAAGCGGGGGGAGCAAGAGACCCAGTACTTC. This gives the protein CASSLAKRGEQETQYF.